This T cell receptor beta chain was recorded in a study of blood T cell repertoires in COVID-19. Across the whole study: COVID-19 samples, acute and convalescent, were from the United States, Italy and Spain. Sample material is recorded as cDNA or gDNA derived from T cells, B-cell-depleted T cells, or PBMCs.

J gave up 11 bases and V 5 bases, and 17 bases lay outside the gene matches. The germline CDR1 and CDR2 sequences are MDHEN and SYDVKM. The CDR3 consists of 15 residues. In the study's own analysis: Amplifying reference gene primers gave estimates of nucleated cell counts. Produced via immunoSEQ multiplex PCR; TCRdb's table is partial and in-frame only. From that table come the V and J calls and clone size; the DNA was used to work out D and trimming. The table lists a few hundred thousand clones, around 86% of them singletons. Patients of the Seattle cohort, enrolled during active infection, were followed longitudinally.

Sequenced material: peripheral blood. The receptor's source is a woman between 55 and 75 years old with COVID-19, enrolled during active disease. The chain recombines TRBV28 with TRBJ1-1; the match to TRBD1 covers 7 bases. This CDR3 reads CASSPRTGFSFLAFF. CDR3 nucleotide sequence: TGTGCCAGCAGTCCCAGGACAGGTTTCTCCTTTTTGGCTTTCTTT. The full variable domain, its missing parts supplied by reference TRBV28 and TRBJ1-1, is DVKVTQSSRYLVKRTGEKVFLECVQDMDHENMFWYRQDPGLGLRLIYFSYDVKMKEKGDIPEGYSVSREKKERFSLILESASTNQTSMYLCASSPRTGFSFLAFFGQGTRLTVV.